The 18 T cell receptor beta chains given below trace back to one sample, sequenced in a study of T cell repertoires in cytomegalovirus infection. TCRdb used MiXCR to reprocess the reads, holding one entry per CDR3 protein. The sample lists approximately 1,000,000 distinct CDR3 sequences, about a third occurring once. Their antigen targets remain unknown. The starting material was cultured CD8+ T cells from PBMCs, obtained from culture after CMV antigen stimulation. Receptors originate from a human donor in good health (CMV status not recorded). Some clones in this sample may be carry-over from other donors' samples.

This chain links TRBV2 with TRBJ2-7; the D is unclear. CDR1 is SNHLY and CDR2 is FYNNEI in the germline V gene. The CDR3 sequence is 12 residues long. The V end lost 7 bases, the J end lost 3 bases, and 10 bases lay between the germline ends. As DNA, the CDR3 is TGTGCCAGCATTCAGATGGTCTACGAGCAGTACTTC. Protein product: CASIQMVYEQYF.

The chain joins TRBV3-1 to TRBJ2-1; D is perhaps TRBD2 (5 bases). Germline V gene sequence: CDR1 LGHDT, CDR2 YNNKEL (reference sequence). The CDR3 length is 14 residues. The ends were cut back, 2 bases at V and 3 bases at J, with 8 bases in the middle. The CDR3 coding sequence is TGTGCCAGCAGCCAATGGGGAGACTACAATGAGCAGTTCTTC. Its protein is CASSQWGDYNEQFF.

On this clonotype: A much larger clone lies a single base off, so this may be a read error. This sequence joins TRBV6-5 and TRBJ2-1; no reliable D call. This CDR3 is 15 amino acids long. Looked up from germline, CDR1 is MNHEY and CDR2 is SVGAGI. CDR3 nucleotide sequence: TGTGCCAGCAGTTACTCGGGGTACTCCTACAATGGGCAGTTCTTC. It translates to CASSYSGYSYNGQFF.

This clonotype was detected a few times. The rearrangement joins TRBV7-6 to TRBJ2-7; 10 positions agree with TRBD2. The CDR3 runs 15 residues. Trimming at V came to 2 bases and at J to 3 bases, leaving 4 bases not matched to a gene. The germline V gene has CDR1 SGHVS and CDR2 FNYEAQ. The CDR3 is CASSLITSGVYEQYF. The CDR3 coding sequence is TGTGCCAGCAGCTTAATAACTAGCGGGGTCTACGAGCAGTACTTC.

J is TRBJ2-3 and V is TRBV3-1; possible D gene TRBD1, 6 bases. Germline-derived CDR1 and CDR2 are LGHDT and YNNKEL (reference sequence). This CDR3 comprises 17 residues. V was clipped by 1 base and J by 0 bases, with 14 bases between them. The CDR3 sequence: CASSQVTGILSTDTQYF. CDR3 nucleotides: TGTGCCAGCAGCCAAGTTACAGGGATACTTAGCACAGATACGCAGTATTTT.

J is TRBJ1-4 and V is TRBV6-5; 10 positions match TRBD1. The V segment lost 5 bases and the J segment 8 bases; nucleotides outside the gene matches: 2. Germline V gene data show CDR1 as MNHEY and CDR2 as SVGAGI. The CDR3 has 13 amino acids. The CDR3 sequence is CASSPDRGEKLFF. DNA of the CDR3: TGTGCCAGCAGTCCGGACAGGGGGGAAAAACTGTTTTTT.

The chain has TRBV14 and TRBJ2-5, with D perhaps assigned TRBD1 or TRBD2 (5 bases each). CDR1 is SGHDN, CDR2 FVKESK, per germline. Trimming pared 3 bases from V and 5 bases from J, leaving 13 bases between. The CDR3 sequence is 14 residues long. The CDR3 DNA follows: TGTGCCAGCAGCCAGGGAAAAGGGGACGAGACCCAGTACTTC. Translation: CASSQGKGDETQYF.

This clonotype showed up just a few times. The rearrangement links TRBV12-3 or TRBV12-4 to TRBJ2-1, with no clear D. The CDR3 spans 13 residues. Trimming stripped 3 bases from V and 7 bases from J, with 10 bases between. CDR3 residues: CASSFLEINEQFF. The CDR3 coding sequence is TGTGCCAGCAGTTTCTTAGAGATAAATGAGCAGTTCTTC.

This clonotype has a handful of counts. The V and J genes are TRBV7-9 and TRBJ2-5, with D possibly being TRBD2 (6 bases). This CDR3 comprises 15 residues. Looked up from germline, CDR1 is SEHNR and CDR2 is FQNEAQ (reference sequence). The ends were cut back, 1 base at V and 2 bases at J, with 11 bases in the middle. DNA for the CDR3: TGTGCCAGCAGCTTAGGCCGGGAGATTCAAGAGACCCAGTACTTC. Translation gives CASSLGREIQETQYF.

This clonotype was seen a handful of times. The chain combines TRBV6-1 with TRBJ2-1; D gene unclear. With 1 base removed from V and 7 bases from J, the gap between germline ends came to 5 bases. This CDR3 has 12 amino acids. Germline V gene sequence: CDR1 MNHNS, CDR2 SASEGT. The CDR3 spells CASSEEDNEQFF. The CDR3 nucleotides are TGTGCCAGCAGTGAAGAGGATAATGAGCAGTTCTTC.

This clonotype was counted a few times. V is TRBV10-3 and J is TRBJ2-7; 8 bases align to TRBD1. CDR1 is ENHRY, CDR2 SYGVKD, per germline. After removal of 0 bases from V and 6 bases from J, the junction contained 10 bases not matched to a gene. The CDR3 is 16 amino acids. CDR3 nucleotide sequence: TGTGCCATCAGTGAGTCTGGCCCAGGGGGCGGATTCGAGCAGTACTTC. Protein: CAISESGPGGGFEQYF.

For this clonotype: The junction shows a germline mismatch at one end, possibly a read error. This rearrangement joins TRBV11-2 to TRBJ2-1; the match to TRBD1 covers 8 bases. CDR1 and CDR2 from the germline V gene are SGHAT and FQNNGV. This CDR3 comprises 13 residues. This chain's CDR3 is CTSSYTGGNEQFF. CDR3 bases: TGTACCAGCAGCTATACAGGGGGCAATGAGCAGTTCTTC. The full variable domain, in which reference TRBV11-2 and TRBJ2-1 provide the parts outside the CDR3, is EAGVAQSPRYKIIEKRQSVAFWCNPISGHATLYWYQQILGQGPKLLIQFQNNGVVDDSQLPKDRFSAERLKGVDSTLKIQPAKLEDSAVYLCTSSYTGGNEQFFGPGTRLTVL.

V gene TRBV3-1 combines with J gene TRBJ1-2, with unresolved D. The V end was cut by 0 bases, the J end by 7 bases, with 15 bases between. The germline V gene encodes CDR1 LGHDT and CDR2 YNNKEL (reference sequence). CDR3 length: 15 residues. CDR3 bases: TGTGCCAGCAGCCAAGATATACGGGCCGCGTCTGGCTACACCTTC. Its protein product is CASSQDIRAASGYTF.

The chain is built from TRBV18 and TRBJ2-5; no reliable D call. The V gene lost 5 bases and the J gene lost 0 bases, with 10 bases spanning the gap. This CDR3 has 14 amino acids. Germline CDR1 and CDR2: KGHSH and LQKENI. The CDR3 here is CASSSAPYQETQYF. In DNA, the CDR3 is TGTGCCAGCTCATCCGCACCTTACCAAGAGACCCAGTACTTC.

The table lists this clonotype with a few counts. The chain recombines TRBV5-5 with TRBJ1-2; D call uncertain. V shed 4 bases and J shed 5 bases, with 18 bases lying between them. The CDR3 contains 15 residues. From germline, CDR1 is SGHKS and CDR2 YYEKEE (reference sequence). Here the CDR3 reads CASSVAGPHHYGYTF. Written as DNA, the CDR3 is TGTGCCAGCAGCGTCGCTGGACCCCATCATTATGGCTACACCTTC.

In DNA, the CDR3 is TGTGCCAGCAGTTACTCGATGGGGGCGTCGGGCTACACCTTC. As protein: CASSYSMGASGYTF. J is TRBJ1-2 and V is TRBV6-5; perhaps TRBD1 as D (6 bases). The CDR3 is 14 amino acids. Germline-derived CDR1 and CDR2 are MNHEY and SVGAGI. The V gene lost 0 bases and the J gene lost 8 bases, with 13 bases spanning the gap.

This chain uses TRBV7-6 with TRBJ1-1; D is unresolved. Trimming shortened V by 2 bases and J by 6 bases, and 16 bases separated the two germline ends. Looked up from germline, CDR1 is SGHVS and CDR2 is FNYEAQ. This CDR3 is 15 amino acids long. CDR3 bases: TGTGCCAGCAGCTTATACGACCGTCCAGTAGCTGAAGCTTTCTTT. This sequence encodes CASSLYDRPVAEAFF.

The gene calls are TRBV6-5 and TRBJ1-2, with a possible D match to TRBD1 (5 bases). V lost 5 bases, J lost 3 bases, and 10 bases lay in between. The CDR3 loop spans 13 amino acids. The germline CDR1 and CDR2 sequences are MNHEY and SVGAGI. CDR3 amino acids: CASSQTGHYGYTF. Written as DNA, the CDR3 is TGTGCCAGCAGTCAAACAGGCCACTATGGCTACACCTTC.